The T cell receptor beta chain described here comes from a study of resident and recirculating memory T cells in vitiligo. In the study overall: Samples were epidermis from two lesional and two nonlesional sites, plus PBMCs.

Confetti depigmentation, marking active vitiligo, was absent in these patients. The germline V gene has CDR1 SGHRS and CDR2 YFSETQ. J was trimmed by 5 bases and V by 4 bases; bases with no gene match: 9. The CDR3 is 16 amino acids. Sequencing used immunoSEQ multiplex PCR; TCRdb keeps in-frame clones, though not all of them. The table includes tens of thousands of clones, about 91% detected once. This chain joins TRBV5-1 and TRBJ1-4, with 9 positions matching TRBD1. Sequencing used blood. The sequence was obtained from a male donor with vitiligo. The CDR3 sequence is CASSIGTGRGNEKLFF. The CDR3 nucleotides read TGCGCCAGCAGCATCGGGACAGGGAGGGGGAATGAAAAACTGTTTTTT.